One and the same sample provided the 32 T cell receptor beta chains below, sequenced in a study of T cell changes during pregnancy in multiple sclerosis. Data came from immunoSEQ multiplex PCR; TCRdb stores just in-frame clones and leaves some out. The table has about 17,000 clones, roughly 87% seen once. The material was CD8+ T cells from peripheral blood mononuclear cells, obtained after pregnancy. The receptors here all came from a female donor in good health, enrolled as a control in a pregnancy study.

The gene calls are TRBV5-4 and TRBJ2-7; 9 bases are shared with TRBD1. Germline assignment: CDR1 SGHNT and CDR2 YYREEE (reference sequence). The CDR3 runs to 16 residues. The J segment lost 4 bases and the V segment lost 2 bases, leaving 10 bases of the junction unmatched. CDR3 DNA: TGTGCCAGCAGCTTCGATTCCGGGACAGGGAGATACGAGCAGTACTTC. It codes for CASSFDSGTGRYEQYF. The variable domain in full, completed from reference TRBV5-4 and TRBJ2-7, reads ETGVTQSPTHLIKTRGQQVTLRCSSQSGHNTVSWYQQALGQGPQFIFQYYREEENGRGNFPPRFSGLQFPNYSSELNVNALELDDSALYLCASSFDSGTGRYEQYFGPGTRLTVT.

The V and J genes are TRBV7-9 and TRBJ2-5; perhaps TRBD1 as D (5 bases). CDR1 is SEHNR and CDR2 is FQNEAQ in the germline V gene (reference sequence). V dropped 1 base and J dropped 2 bases, with 8 bases sitting between them. The CDR3 runs to 14 residues. DNA for the CDR3: TGTGCCAGCAGCTTAGTGCAGGGTCAAGAGACCCAGTACTTC. This encodes CASSLVQGQETQYF.

The J gene is TRBJ2-1, the V gene TRBV6-5; 8 bases match TRBD2. CDR1 is MNHEY and CDR2 is SVGAGI in the germline V gene. The CDR3 has 15 residues. The V and J ends lost 2 bases and 8 bases, in that order; junction bases with no gene match: 8. The CDR3 nucleotides read TGTGCCAGCAGTTACCTTAGCGGGAAGCACCATGAGCAGTTCTTC. This gives the protein CASSYLSGKHHEQFF.

This chain joins TRBV19 and TRBJ1-6; D perhaps matches TRBD1 (5 bases). V gave up 9 bases and J gave up 10 bases, with 22 bases separating them. This CDR3 spans 15 amino acids. Germline V lookup: CDR1 LNHDA, CDR2 SQIVND (reference sequence). The CDR3, as DNA: TGTGCCAGCCGAGCCCTTTTGGGGCGAAGGTCACCCCTCCACTTT. As protein: CASRALLGRRSPLHF.

Written as DNA, the CDR3 is TGTGCCAGCAGCTTGGGTGACAGTCAATACGAGCAGTACTTC. It encodes CASSLGDSQYEQYF. The V call is TRBV5-4, the J call TRBJ2-7; TRBD1 is a possible D gene (5 bases). V lost 0 bases to trimming and J lost 4 bases, with 11 bases between them. This CDR3 has 14 residues. CDR1 is SGHNT and CDR2 is YYREEE in the germline V gene (reference sequence).

The chain joins TRBV6-1 to TRBJ2-3; TRBD1 matches at 10 bases. Trimming cost V 6 bases and J 4 bases; bases outside gene matches: 7. This CDR3 has 15 amino acids. CDR1 MNHNS and CDR2 SASEGT come from the germline V gene. CDR3 loop: CASSGGGTGADTQYF. The CDR3 DNA sequence: TGTGCCAGCAGCGGGGGAGGGACAGGGGCAGATACGCAGTATTTT.

The CDR3 DNA sequence: TGTGCTAGTGGTCCCAGTTTGACAGGCGTACTGTTTAACTATGGCTACACCTTC. This translates into CASGPSLTGVLFNYGYTF. This chain uses TRBV12-5 with TRBJ1-2; a weak D match, TRBD1 (6 bases). The CDR3 contains 18 residues. Per the germline V gene, CDR1 is LGHNT and CDR2 is FRNRAP. V lost 5 bases to trimming and J lost 1 base, with 23 bases between them.

The V and J genes are TRBV27 and TRBJ2-2; 11 bases align to TRBD2. The ends lost 9 bases at V and 6 bases at J; junction bases unmatched: 9. The CDR3 has 15 amino acids. The germline gives CDR1 MNHEY, CDR2 SMNVEV (reference sequence). The CDR3 DNA is TGTGCCAGTGGAGCGGTAGCGGGAGGGGCCGGGGAGCTGTTTTTT. This gives the protein CASGAVAGGAGELFF.

Here the CDR3 reads CASIQGIEAFF. In DNA, the CDR3 is TGTGCCAGCATACAGGGCATTGAAGCTTTCTTT. The chain combines TRBV27 with TRBJ1-1; maybe TRBD1 (6 bases). The CDR3 has 11 amino acids. V lost 7 bases and J 7 bases, leaving 10 bases between the germline ends. Germline CDR1 reads MNHEY; CDR2 reads SMNVEV (reference sequence).

The rearrangement joins TRBV7-9 to TRBJ2-3; 7 nucleotides match TRBD2. Losses at the gene ends were 0 bases for V and 0 bases for J; bases not matched to a gene: 9. This CDR3 region has 18 residues. Germline-derived CDR1 and CDR2 are SEHNR and FQNEAQ (reference sequence). The CDR3 protein is CASSLASPSGSSTDTQYF. The CDR3 region has the DNA TGTGCCAGCAGCTTAGCGTCACCTAGCGGTTCAAGCACAGATACGCAGTATTTT.

The chain employs TRBV19 and TRBJ1-1; TRBD1 might be the D (6 bases). Trimming cost V 8 bases and J 3 bases, with 25 bases left between them. The germline V gene encodes CDR1 LNHDA and CDR2 SQIVND (reference sequence). CDR3 length: 17 amino acids. CDR3 region: CASGTDPKGDGDTEAFF. CDR3 in DNA: TGTGCCAGTGGGACCGACCCTAAGGGGGACGGGGACACTGAAGCTTTCTTT.

The chain employs TRBV5-6 and TRBJ2-5, with 9 positions matching TRBD2. The CDR3 extends over 15 amino acids. V gave up 0 bases and J gave up 5 bases; unmatched junction bases: 5. The germline V gene has CDR1 SGHDT and CDR2 YYEEEE. CDR3 loop: CASSLGGGARETQYF. DNA of the CDR3: TGTGCCAGCAGCTTGGGCGGGGGGGCTAGGGAGACCCAGTACTTC.

This chain links TRBV4-1 with TRBJ2-6, with D unresolved. The CDR3 spans 14 residues. With 3 bases removed from V and 4 bases from J, the gap between germline ends came to 7 bases. CDR1 MGHRA and CDR2 YSYEKL come from the germline V gene. The CDR3 nucleotides read TGCGCCAGCAGCCATAATGCGGGGGCCAACGTCCTGACTTTC. This codes for CASSHNAGANVLTF.

The chain has TRBV13 and TRBJ2-2; 9 nucleotides agree with TRBD2. This CDR3 comprises 18 residues. V shed 2 bases, J shed 6 bases, and the junction held 13 bases outside the gene matches. Per germline, CDR1 PRHDT and CDR2 FYEKMQ (reference sequence). The CDR3 bases are TGTGCCAGCAGCTTACTGGAAGCGGGGGGTTCCGCGTCCGGGGAGCTGTTTTTT. Translated: CASSLLEAGGSASGELFF.

The chain is built from TRBV4-1 and TRBJ2-1, with 12 bases matching TRBD1. The trim removed 4 bases at V and 6 bases at J, leaving 4 bases unmatched. Germline CDR1 and CDR2: MGHRA and YSYEKL. This CDR3 spans 15 amino acids. CDR3 protein: CASSPRDRGPNEQFF. The CDR3, as DNA: TGCGCCAGCAGCCCCCGGGACAGGGGGCCCAATGAGCAGTTCTTC.

The gene calls are TRBV6-1 and TRBJ2-1; 13 bases align to TRBD2. Germline lookup yields CDR1 MNHNS and CDR2 SASEGT. The junction had 5 bases not matched to a gene; V was cut back by 4 bases and J by 8 bases. This CDR3 spans 15 amino acids. The DNA for the CDR3 is TGTGCCAGCAGTGCCGAACTAGCGGGAGGGGATGAGCAGTTCTTC. It translates to CASSAELAGGDEQFF.

This chain uses TRBV9 with TRBJ2-5, with 15 positions matching TRBD2. Looked up from germline, CDR1 is SGDLS and CDR2 is YYNGEE. V trimming: 8 bases; J trimming: 2 bases; junction bases outside the gene matches: 7. The CDR3 is 16 residues long. CDR3 bases: TGTGCCAGTAACTCGGGACTAGCGGGGGGACAAGAGACCCAGTACTTC. This translates into CASNSGLAGGQETQYF.

This chain joins TRBV7-3 and TRBJ1-1, with 10 bases identical to TRBD1. The ends lost 2 bases at V and 2 bases at J; junction bases unmatched: 11. Germline CDR1 reads SGHTA; CDR2 reads FQGTGA. The CDR3 loop spans 18 amino acids. CDR3 nucleotides: TGTGCCAGCAGCTTATTTAAGGGGACAGGGGAAGGTAACACTGAAGCTTTCTTT. It translates to CASSLFKGTGEGNTEAFF.

The sample holds one count of this clone. The V and J genes are TRBV7-2 and TRBJ2-3, with 10 bases aligning to TRBD2. CDR1 is SGHTA and CDR2 is FQGNSA in the germline V gene. The CDR3 is 15 amino acids. V lost 1 base, J lost 4 bases, and 2 bases stayed unmatched. The CDR3 loop is CASSLGTSGADTQYF. DNA for the CDR3: TGTGCCAGCAGCTTAGGGACTAGCGGCGCAGATACGCAGTATTTT.

The chain employs TRBV28 and TRBJ2-7; 7 nucleotides align to TRBD1. This CDR3 has 17 residues. In germline, CDR1 is MDHEN, CDR2 SYDVKM. V was pared by 8 bases and J by 2 bases, with 18 bases of the junction left unmatched. This CDR3 reads CASVPTASTGLPYEQYF. CDR3 bases: TGTGCCAGCGTCCCTACTGCCTCGACAGGGTTACCCTACGAGCAGTACTTC.

The chain is built from TRBV2 and TRBJ2-3; no clear D. Trimming removed 4 bases from V and 0 bases from J, with 8 bases in between. The CDR3 is 14 residues long. The V gene's germline CDR1 is SNHLY and CDR2 FYNNEI. Written as DNA, the CDR3 is TGTGCCAGCAGTGTAGACTGGAGCACAGATACGCAGTATTTT. Protein product: CASSVDWSTDTQYF.

CDR3 in amino acids: CASSLDRGMGYEQYF. The CDR3 nucleotides read TGCGCCAGCAGCTTGGACAGGGGGATGGGGTACGAGCAGTACTTC. V gene TRBV5-1 combines with J gene TRBJ2-7, with 8 bases aligning to TRBD1. CDR3 length equals 15 residues. Unmatched junction bases numbered 6, after V lost 0 bases and J lost 4 bases. From germline, CDR1 is SGHRS and CDR2 YFSETQ.

This sequence joins TRBV12-5 and TRBJ1-1; TRBD1 agrees at 7 bases. The CDR3 is made up of 15 amino acids. V lost 1 base to trimming and J lost 5 bases; unmatched junction nucleotides: 7. Germline CDR1 reads LGHNT; CDR2 reads FRNRAP. The chain's CDR3 is CASGLGVGGRTEAFF. CDR3 in DNA: TGTGCTAGTGGTTTGGGTGTAGGGGGCAGAACTGAAGCTTTCTTT.

In its sample, this clone was seen once. The genes are TRBV11-2 and TRBJ1-4; the match to TRBD1 covers 7 bases. V shed 5 bases and J 12 bases; nucleotides not matched to a gene: 6. In germline, CDR1 is SGHAT, CDR2 FQNNGV. The CDR3 runs 12 residues. The chain's CDR3 is CASSHDREELFF. The CDR3 DNA reads as TGTGCCAGCAGCCATGACAGGGAGGAACTGTTTTTT.

This clone was counted only a few times. The CDR3 DNA reads as TGTGCCAGCAGTTTATCCAGCGGGAGGCGAGGTGGGGAGCAGTACTTC. This sequence encodes CASSLSSGRRGGEQYF. This chain connects TRBV27 to TRBJ2-7; TRBD2 aligns across 9 bases. With V trimmed by 0 bases and J by 7 bases, 10 bases remained unmatched. Per the germline V gene, CDR1 is MNHEY and CDR2 is SMNVEV (reference sequence). The CDR3 totals 16 residues.

J is TRBJ2-2 and V is TRBV5-1; 13 bases are a match to TRBD2. Germline lookup yields CDR1 SGHRS and CDR2 YFSETQ. The CDR3 consists of 17 residues. V lost 5 bases to trimming and J lost 5 bases; unmatched junction nucleotides: 9. CDR3 region: CASSSGTSGILTGELFF. The CDR3 nucleotides read TGCGCCAGCAGTTCCGGGACTAGCGGGATATTAACCGGGGAGCTGTTTTTT. The full variable domain, rest sourced from reference TRBV5-1 and TRBJ2-2, is KAGVTQTPRYLIKTRGQQVTLSCSPISGHRSVSWYQQTPGQGLQFLFEYFSETQRNKGNFPGRFSGRQFSNSRSEMNVSTLELGDSALYLCASSSGTSGILTGELFFGEGSRLTVL.

This chain connects TRBV2 to TRBJ1-2; D gene unclear. Germline CDR1 reads SNHLY; CDR2 reads FYNNEI. The CDR3 is made up of 13 amino acids. V lost 8 bases and J lost 3, with 13 bases in between. CDR3 region: CASYNVGDYGYTF. The CDR3 DNA sequence: TGTGCCAGCTACAACGTGGGCGACTATGGCTACACCTTC.

The chain links TRBV29-1 to TRBJ2-7, with D possibly TRBD1 on 6 matching bases. V lost 2 bases and J 7 bases, leaving 18 bases between the germline ends. The CDR3 runs to 14 residues. Germline V gives CDR1 SQVTM, CDR2 ANQGSEA. The CDR3 sequence is CSVEWDTRFGEQYF. CDR3 bases: TGCAGCGTTGAATGGGACACGAGGTTTGGGGAGCAGTACTTC.

This chain connects TRBV6-1 to TRBJ2-5; 9 bases align to TRBD2. This CDR3 has 18 residues. Germline V gene sequence: CDR1 MNHNS, CDR2 SASEGT. Germline trimming cut 4 bases from V and 5 bases from J; bases unmatched to any gene: 17. The CDR3 region is CASSGDAGGTVLRETQYF. As DNA, the CDR3 is TGTGCCAGCAGTGGAGATGCGGGAGGGACGGTTCTTCGGGAGACCCAGTACTTC.

This chain connects TRBV18 to TRBJ1-1, with a possible D match to TRBD1 (6 bases). The V and J ends lost 0 bases and 4 bases respectively, with 18 bases between them. The germline gives CDR1 KGHSH, CDR2 LQKENI. CDR3 size: 17 residues. This CDR3 reads CASSPPRPGVVGTEAFF. For the CDR3, the DNA is TGTGCCAGCTCACCACCCAGGCCAGGGGTTGTCGGCACTGAAGCTTTCTTT.

The chain employs TRBV9 and TRBJ2-1; maybe TRBD1 (5 bases). The CDR3 is 15 amino acids. Germline values: CDR1 SGDLS, CDR2 YYNGEE. Trimming stripped 0 bases from V and 10 bases from J, with 17 bases between. The CDR3 nucleotides read TGTGCCAGCAGCGTAGGCATGGACACCAACAGGGAGCAGTTCTTC. As protein: CASSVGMDTNREQFF. The full variable domain, completed using reference TRBV9 and TRBJ2-1, is DSGVTQTPKHLITATGQRVTLRCSPRSGDLSVYWYQQSLDQGLQFLIQYYNGEERAKGNILERFSAQQFPDLHSELNLSSLELGDSALYFCASSVGMDTNREQFFGPGTRLTVL.

The V call is TRBV19, the J call TRBJ2-3, with D possibly being TRBD1 (6 bases). The CDR3 is 16 amino acids. Germline V gives CDR1 LNHDA, CDR2 SQIVND (reference sequence). Trimming removed 5 bases from V and 3 bases from J, with 18 bases in between. The chain's CDR3 is CASSPHRVEGTDTQYF. The CDR3 DNA reads as TGTGCCAGTAGTCCTCACAGGGTTGAGGGGACAGATACGCAGTATTTT.